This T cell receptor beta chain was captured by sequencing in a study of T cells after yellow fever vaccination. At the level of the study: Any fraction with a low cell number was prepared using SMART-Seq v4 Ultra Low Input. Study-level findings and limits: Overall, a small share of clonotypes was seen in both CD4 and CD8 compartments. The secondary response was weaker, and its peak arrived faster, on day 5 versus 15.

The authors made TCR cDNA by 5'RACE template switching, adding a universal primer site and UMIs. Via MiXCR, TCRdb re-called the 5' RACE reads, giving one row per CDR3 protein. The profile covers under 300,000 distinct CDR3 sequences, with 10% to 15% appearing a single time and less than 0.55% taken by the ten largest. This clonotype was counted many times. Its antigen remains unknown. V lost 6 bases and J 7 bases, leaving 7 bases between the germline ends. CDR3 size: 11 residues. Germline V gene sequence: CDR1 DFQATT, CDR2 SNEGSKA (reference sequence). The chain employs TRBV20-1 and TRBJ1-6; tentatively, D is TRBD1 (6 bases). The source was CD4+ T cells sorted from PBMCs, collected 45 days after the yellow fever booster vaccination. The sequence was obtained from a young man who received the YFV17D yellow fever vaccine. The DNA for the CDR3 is TGCAGTGCAGGGGGGAATTCACCCCTCCACTTT. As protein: CSAGGNSPLHF.